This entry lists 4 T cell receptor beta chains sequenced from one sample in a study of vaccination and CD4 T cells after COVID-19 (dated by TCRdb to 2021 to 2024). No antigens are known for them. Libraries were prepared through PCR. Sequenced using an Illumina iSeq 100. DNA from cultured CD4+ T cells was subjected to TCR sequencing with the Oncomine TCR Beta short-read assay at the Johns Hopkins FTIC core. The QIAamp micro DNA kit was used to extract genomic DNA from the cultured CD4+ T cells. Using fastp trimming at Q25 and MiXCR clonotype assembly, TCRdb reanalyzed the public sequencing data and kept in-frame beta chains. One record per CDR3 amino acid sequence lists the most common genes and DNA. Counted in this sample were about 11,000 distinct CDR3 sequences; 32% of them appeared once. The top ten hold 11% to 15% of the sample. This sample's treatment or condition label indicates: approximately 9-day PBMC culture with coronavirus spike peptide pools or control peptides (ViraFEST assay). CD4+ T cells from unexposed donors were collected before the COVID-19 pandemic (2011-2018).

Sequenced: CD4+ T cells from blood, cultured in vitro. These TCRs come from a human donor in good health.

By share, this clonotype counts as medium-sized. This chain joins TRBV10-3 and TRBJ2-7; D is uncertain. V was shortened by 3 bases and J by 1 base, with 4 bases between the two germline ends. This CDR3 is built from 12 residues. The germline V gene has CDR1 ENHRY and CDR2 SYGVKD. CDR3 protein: CAISDGSYEQYF. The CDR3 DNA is TGTGCCATCAGTGACGGTTCCTACGAGCAGTACTTC.

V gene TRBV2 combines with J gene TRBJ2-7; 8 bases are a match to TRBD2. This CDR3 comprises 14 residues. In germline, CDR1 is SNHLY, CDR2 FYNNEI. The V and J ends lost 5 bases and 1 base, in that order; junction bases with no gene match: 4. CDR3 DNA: TGTGCCAGCAGTAGCGGGAGAGGATCCTACGAGCAGTACTTC. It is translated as CASSSGRGSYEQYF.

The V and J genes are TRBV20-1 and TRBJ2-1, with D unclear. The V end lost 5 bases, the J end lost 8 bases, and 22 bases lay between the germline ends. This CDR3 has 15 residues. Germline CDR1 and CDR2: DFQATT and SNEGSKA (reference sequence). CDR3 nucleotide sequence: TGCAGTGCTTCTAAACCTAGGACCACCCTTCATGAGCAGTTCTTC. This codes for CSASKPRTTLHEQFF.

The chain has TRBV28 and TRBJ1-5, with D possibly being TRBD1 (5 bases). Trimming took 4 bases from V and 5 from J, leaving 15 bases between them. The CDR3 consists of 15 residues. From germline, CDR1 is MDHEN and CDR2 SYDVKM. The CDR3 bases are TGTGCCAGCAGTTCGGGACTCGGAGGTTATCAGCCCCAGCATTTT. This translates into CASSSGLGGYQPQHF.